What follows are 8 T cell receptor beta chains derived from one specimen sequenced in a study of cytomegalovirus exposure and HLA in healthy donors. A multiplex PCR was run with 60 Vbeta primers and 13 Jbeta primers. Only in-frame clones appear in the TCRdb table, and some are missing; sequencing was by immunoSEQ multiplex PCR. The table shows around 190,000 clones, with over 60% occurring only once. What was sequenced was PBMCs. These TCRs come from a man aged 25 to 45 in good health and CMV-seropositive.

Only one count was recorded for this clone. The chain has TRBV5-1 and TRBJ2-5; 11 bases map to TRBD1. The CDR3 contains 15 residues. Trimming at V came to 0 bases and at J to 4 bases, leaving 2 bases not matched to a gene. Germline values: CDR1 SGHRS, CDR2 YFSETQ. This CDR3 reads CASSLAGQGAETQYF. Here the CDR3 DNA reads TGCGCCAGCAGCTTGGCCGGACAGGGGGCAGAGACCCAGTACTTC.

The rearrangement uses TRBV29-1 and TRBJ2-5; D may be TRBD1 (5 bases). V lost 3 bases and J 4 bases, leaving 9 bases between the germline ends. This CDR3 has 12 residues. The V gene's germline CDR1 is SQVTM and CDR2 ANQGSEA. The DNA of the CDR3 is TGCAGCGTTGACAAGGGGCCAGAGACCCAGTACTTC. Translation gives CSVDKGPETQYF.

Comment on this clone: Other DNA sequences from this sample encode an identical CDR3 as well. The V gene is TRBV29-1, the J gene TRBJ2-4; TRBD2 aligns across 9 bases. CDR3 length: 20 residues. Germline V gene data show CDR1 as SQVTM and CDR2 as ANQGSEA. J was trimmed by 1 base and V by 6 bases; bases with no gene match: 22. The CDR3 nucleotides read TGCAGCGTCGCCGGGGGTAGCGGGGGACCCTCCCCCCAGGCCAAAAACATTCAGTACTTC. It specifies CSVAGGSGGPSPQAKNIQYF.

The CDR3 loop is CASSQDMAGTNEKLFF. CDR3 DNA sequence: TGTGCCAGCAGCCAAGATATGGCTGGAACTAATGAAAAACTGTTTTTT. This chain connects TRBV4-2 to TRBJ1-4; no clear D. The V gene lost 0 bases and the J gene lost 1 base, with 9 bases spanning the gap. Germline V CDR1 and CDR2: LGHNA, YNFKEQ. This CDR3 spans 16 amino acids.

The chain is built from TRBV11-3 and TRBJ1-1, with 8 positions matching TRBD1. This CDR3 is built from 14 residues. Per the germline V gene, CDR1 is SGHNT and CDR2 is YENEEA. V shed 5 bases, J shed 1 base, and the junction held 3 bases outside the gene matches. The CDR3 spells CASSMDRENTEAFF. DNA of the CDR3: TGTGCCAGCAGCATGGACAGGGAGAACACTGAAGCTTTCTTT.

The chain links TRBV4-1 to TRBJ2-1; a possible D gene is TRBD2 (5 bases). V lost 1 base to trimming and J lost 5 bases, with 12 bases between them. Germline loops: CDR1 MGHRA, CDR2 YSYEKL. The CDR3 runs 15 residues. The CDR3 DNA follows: TGCGCCAGCAGCCAAGTAGTTAGCGATAACAATGAGCAGTTCTTC. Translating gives CASSQVVSDNNEQFF.

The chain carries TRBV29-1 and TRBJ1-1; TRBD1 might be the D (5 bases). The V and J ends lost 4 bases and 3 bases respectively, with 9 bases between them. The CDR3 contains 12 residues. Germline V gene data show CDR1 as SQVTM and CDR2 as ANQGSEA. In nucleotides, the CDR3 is TGCAGCGTTGGGAAGGGGTACACTGAAGCTTTCTTT. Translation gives CSVGKGYTEAFF.

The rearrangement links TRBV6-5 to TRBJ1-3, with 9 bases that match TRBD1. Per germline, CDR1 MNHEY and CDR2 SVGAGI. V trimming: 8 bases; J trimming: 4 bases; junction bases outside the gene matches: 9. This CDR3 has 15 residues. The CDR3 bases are TGTGCCAGCGGTACGGGACAGGGAACCGGAAACACCATATATTTT. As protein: CASGTGQGTGNTIYF.